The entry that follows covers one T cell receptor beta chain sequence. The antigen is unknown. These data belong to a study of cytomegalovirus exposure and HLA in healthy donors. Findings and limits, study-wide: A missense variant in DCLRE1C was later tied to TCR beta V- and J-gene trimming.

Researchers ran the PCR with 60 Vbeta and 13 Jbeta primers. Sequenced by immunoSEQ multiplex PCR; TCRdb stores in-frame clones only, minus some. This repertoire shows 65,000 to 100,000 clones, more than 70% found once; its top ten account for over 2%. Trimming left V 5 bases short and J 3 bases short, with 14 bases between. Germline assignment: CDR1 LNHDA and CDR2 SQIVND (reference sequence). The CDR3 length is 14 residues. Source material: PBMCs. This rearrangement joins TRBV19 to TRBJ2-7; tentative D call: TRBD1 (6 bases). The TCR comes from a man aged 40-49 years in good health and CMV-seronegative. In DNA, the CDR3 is TGTGCCAGTAGTCCGACCGGGACACGCTACGAGCAGTACTTC. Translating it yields CASSPTGTRYEQYF.